Listed below are T cell receptor beta chains from one sample, sequenced in a study of regulatory T cells in long-lasting Graves disease. In TCRdb, the multiplex PCR reads were re-called with MiXCR into one record per CDR3 protein. Among some 470,000 distinct CDR3 sequences listed, about a fifth were seen once. The sequencing used peripheral blood mononuclear cells (PBMCs), collected when the disease was refractory, from a patient treated with antithyroid drugs. All receptors come from a female donor with Graves disease. CDR3s include the opening cysteine and the closing phenylalanine or tryptophan. The D gene is left open where the match is weak. The listing skips clone size in some rows; elsewhere it reads once, few, many or a size class.

d_gene	v_gene	abundance	j_gene	CDR3nt	CDR3aa
.	TRBV9	.	TRBJ1-1	TGTGCCAGCAGCCGGGCCAGCGAAGCTTTCTTT	CASSRASEAFF
TRBD1	TRBV12-3/TRBV12-4	.	TRBJ2-3	TGTGCCAGCAGCTTAGCAGGGGGCATCATAGATACGCAGTATTTT	CASSLAGGIIDTQYF
TRBD1	TRBV20-1	few	TRBJ1-6	TGCAGTGCTAGAGTTCGGGGACAGGGCGGGGAACCCCTCCACTTT	CSARVRGQGGEPLHF
.	TRBV29-1	.	TRBJ2-4	TGCAACGTCAGGGGACACCCATTAGCCAAAAACATTCAGTACTTC	CNVRGHPLAKNIQYF
.	TRBV24-1	many	TRBJ1-2	TGTGCCACCAGTGACCCAAATGGCAGCCATTATGGCTACACCTTC	CATSDPNGSHYGYTF
.	TRBV3-1	many	TRBJ2-5	TGTGCCAGCAGCCAAGATGGCCCTAGCGTGAGAGAGACCCAGTACTTC	CASSQDGPSVRETQYF
.	TRBV15	few	TRBJ1-2	TGTGCCACCAGCAAGGAATTAGCAGTTCTCTATGGCTACACCTTC	CATSKELAVLYGYTF
.	TRBV5-1	.	TRBJ1-1	TGCGCCAGCGGATTTCAGGGTGGGAACACTGAAGCTTTCTTT	CASGFQGGNTEAFF
.	TRBV28	many	TRBJ2-7	TGTGCCAGCAGTTTAGGAATCTACGAGCAGTACTTC	CASSLGIYEQYF
.	TRBV28	many	TRBJ1-4	TGTGCCAGCAGTTGGGTAGGGGGAGTCAACGAAAAACTGTTTTTT	CASSWVGGVNEKLFF
TRBD1	TRBV19	few	TRBJ1-1	TGTGCCAGTAGTAAGGGGGCGAGCACTGAAGCTTTCTTT	CASSKGASTEAFF
.	TRBV7-3	many	TRBJ2-5	TGTGCCAGCAGCCCCATGGGGTCTAAAGAGACCCAGTACTTC	CASSPMGSKETQYF
TRBD1	TRBV20-1	many	TRBJ1-2	TGCAGTGCTAGGGGGACAGGAGACTATGGCTACACCTTC	CSARGTGDYGYTF
.	TRBV28	many	TRBJ2-7	TGTGCCAGCAGTCGCGGGGGCATCACCTACGAGCAGTACTTC	CASSRGGITYEQYF
.	TRBV19	.	TRBJ1-2	TGTGCCAGTAGAGCCGGTGGGGAGAAAAACTATGGCTACACCTTC	CASRAGGEKNYGYTF
.	TRBV7-9	many	TRBJ2-7	TGTGCCAGCAGCTCTAGACAGAGCGGAGAGCAGTACTTC	CASSSRQSGEQYF
TRBD1	TRBV20-1	many	TRBJ2-3	TGCAGTGCGGACCGACAGGGGGCGTTCACAGATACGCAGTATTTT	CSADRQGAFTDTQYF
.	TRBV9	few	TRBJ2-2	TGTGCCAGCAGCGTAGACCCCGCGGAGGTAAACACCGGGGAGCTGTTTTTT	CASSVDPAEVNTGELFF
TRBD2	TRBV5-5	few	TRBJ2-3	TGTGCCAGCAGCTTGGGACTAGCGGGGAGCACCCGTACGCAGTATTTT	CASSLGLAGSTRTQYF